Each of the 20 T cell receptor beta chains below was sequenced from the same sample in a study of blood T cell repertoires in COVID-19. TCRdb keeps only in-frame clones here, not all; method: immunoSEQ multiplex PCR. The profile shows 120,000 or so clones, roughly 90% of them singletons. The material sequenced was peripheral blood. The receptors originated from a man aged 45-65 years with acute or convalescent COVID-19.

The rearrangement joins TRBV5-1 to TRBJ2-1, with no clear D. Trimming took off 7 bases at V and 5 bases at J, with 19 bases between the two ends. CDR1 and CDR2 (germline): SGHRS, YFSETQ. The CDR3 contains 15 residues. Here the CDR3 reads CASVGIAGMNNEQFF. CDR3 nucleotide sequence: TGCGCCAGCGTGGGTATAGCCGGTATGAACAATGAGCAGTTCTTC.

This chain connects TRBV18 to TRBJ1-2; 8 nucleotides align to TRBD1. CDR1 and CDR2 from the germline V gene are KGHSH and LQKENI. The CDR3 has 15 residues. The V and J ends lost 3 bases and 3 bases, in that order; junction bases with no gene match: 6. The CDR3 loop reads CASSPRTGLDYGYTF. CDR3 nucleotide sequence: TGTGCCAGCTCACCCCGGACAGGGCTGGACTATGGCTACACCTTC.

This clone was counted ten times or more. In DNA form, the CDR3 reads TGTGCCAGCAGCTATAAAGGTGGCCGGGACAGTTCCTACGAGCAGTACTTC. Protein: CASSYKGGRDSSYEQYF. The chain carries TRBV7-9 and TRBJ2-7, with 7 nucleotides matching TRBD1. After removal of 4 bases from V and 1 base from J, the junction contained 13 bases not matched to a gene. The germline CDR1 and CDR2 sequences are SEHNR and FQNEAQ (reference sequence). This CDR3 comprises 17 residues.

The CDR3 DNA reads TGTGCCAGCAAGCCGCTCGGCGGGGCTGAAGCTTTCTTT. It yields the protein CASKPLGGAEAFF. The chain combines TRBV6-5 with TRBJ1-1; no firm D call. Trimming stripped 7 bases from V and 6 bases from J, with 15 bases between. CDR3 length equals 13 residues. CDR1 is MNHEY, CDR2 SVGAGI, per germline.

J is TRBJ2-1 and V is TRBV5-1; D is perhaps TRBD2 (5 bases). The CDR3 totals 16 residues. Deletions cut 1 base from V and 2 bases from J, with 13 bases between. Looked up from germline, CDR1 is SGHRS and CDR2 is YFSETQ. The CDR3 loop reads CASSLPPSGTYNEQFF. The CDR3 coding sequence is TGCGCCAGCAGCTTGCCCCCGAGCGGAACCTACAATGAGCAGTTCTTC.

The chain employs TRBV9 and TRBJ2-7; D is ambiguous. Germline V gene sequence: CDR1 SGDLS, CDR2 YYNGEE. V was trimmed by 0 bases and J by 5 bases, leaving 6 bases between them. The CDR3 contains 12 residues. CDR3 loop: CASSVAVDEQYF. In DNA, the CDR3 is TGTGCCAGCAGCGTAGCGGTCGACGAGCAGTACTTC.

CDR3 residues: CASSFISGSNQPQHF. The CDR3 DNA follows: TGTGCCAGCAGCTTCATTAGCGGTAGCAATCAGCCCCAGCATTTT. V is TRBV5-5 and J is TRBJ1-5; D is ambiguous. The germline gives CDR1 SGHKS, CDR2 YYEKEE (reference sequence). V shed 2 bases and J shed 0 bases, with 9 bases lying between them. CDR3 length: 15 amino acids.

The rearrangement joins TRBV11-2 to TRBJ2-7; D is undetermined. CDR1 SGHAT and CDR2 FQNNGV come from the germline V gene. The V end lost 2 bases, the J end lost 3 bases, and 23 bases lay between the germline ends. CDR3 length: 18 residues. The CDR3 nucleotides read TGTGCCAGCAGCTTAAATCTAATGGTGAGGAGAGAATTCTACGAGCAGTACTTC. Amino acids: CASSLNLMVRREFYEQYF.

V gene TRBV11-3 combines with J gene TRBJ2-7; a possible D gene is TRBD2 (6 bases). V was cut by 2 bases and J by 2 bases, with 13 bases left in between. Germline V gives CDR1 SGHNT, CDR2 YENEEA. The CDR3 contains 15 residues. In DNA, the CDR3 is TGTGCCAGCAGCTTAATCGGAGGAGGGGCCTACGAGCAGTACTTC. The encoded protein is CASSLIGGGAYEQYF. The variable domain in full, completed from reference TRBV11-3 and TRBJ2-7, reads EAGVVQSPRYKIIEKKQPVAFWCNPISGHNTLYWYLQNLGQGPELLIRYENEEAVDDSQLPKDRFSAERLKGVDSTLKIQPAELGDSAVYLCASSLIGGGAYEQYFGPGTRLTVT.

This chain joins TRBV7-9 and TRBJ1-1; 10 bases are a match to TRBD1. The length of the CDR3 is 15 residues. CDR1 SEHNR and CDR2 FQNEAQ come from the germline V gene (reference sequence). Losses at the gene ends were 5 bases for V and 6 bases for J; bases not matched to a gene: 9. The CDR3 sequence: CASSSQTGGVAEAFF. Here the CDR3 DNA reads TGTGCCAGCAGCAGCCAGACAGGGGGCGTCGCTGAAGCTTTCTTT.

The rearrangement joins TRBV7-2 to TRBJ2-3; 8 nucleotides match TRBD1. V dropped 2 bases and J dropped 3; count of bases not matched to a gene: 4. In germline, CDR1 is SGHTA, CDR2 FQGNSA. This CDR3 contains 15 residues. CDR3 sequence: CASSLQGARTDTQYF. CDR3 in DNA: TGTGCCAGCAGCTTACAGGGGGCGCGGACAGATACGCAGTATTTT.

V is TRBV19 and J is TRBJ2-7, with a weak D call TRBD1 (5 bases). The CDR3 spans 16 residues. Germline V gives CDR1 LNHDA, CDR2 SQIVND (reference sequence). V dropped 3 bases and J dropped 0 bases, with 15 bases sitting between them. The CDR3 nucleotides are TGTGCCAGTAGTATCTCTGGTCAGGGCACCTCCTACGAGCAGTACTTC. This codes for CASSISGQGTSYEQYF. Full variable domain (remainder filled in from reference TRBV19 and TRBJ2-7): DGGITQSPKYLFRKEGQNVTLSCEQNLNHDAMYWYRQDPGQGLRLIYYSQIVNDFQKGDIAEGYSVSREKKESFPLTVTSAQKNPTAFYLCASSISGQGTSYEQYFGPGTRLTVT.

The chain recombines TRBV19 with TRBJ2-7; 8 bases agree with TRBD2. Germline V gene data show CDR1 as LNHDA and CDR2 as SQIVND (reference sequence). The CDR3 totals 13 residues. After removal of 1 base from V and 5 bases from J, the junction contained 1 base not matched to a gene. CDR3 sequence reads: CASSIAGGDEQYF. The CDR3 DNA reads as TGTGCCAGTAGTATAGCGGGAGGGGACGAGCAGTACTTC.

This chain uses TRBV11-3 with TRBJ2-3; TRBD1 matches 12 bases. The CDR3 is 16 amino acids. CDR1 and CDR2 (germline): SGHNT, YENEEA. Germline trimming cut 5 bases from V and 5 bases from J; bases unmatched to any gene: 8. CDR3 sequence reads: CASSPPGQGAQDTQYF. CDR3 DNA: TGTGCCAGCAGCCCCCCGGGACAGGGGGCCCAAGATACGCAGTATTTT. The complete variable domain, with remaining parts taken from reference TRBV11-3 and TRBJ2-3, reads EAGVVQSPRYKIIEKKQPVAFWCNPISGHNTLYWYLQNLGQGPELLIRYENEEAVDDSQLPKDRFSAERLKGVDSTLKIQPAELGDSAVYLCASSPPGQGAQDTQYFGPGTRLTVL.

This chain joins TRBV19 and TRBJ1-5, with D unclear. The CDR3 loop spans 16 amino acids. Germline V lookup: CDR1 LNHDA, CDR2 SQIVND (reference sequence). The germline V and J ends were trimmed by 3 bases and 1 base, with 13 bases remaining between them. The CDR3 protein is CASSIAQGASNQPQHF. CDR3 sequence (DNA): TGTGCCAGTAGTATTGCCCAAGGAGCCAGCAATCAGCCCCAGCATTTT.

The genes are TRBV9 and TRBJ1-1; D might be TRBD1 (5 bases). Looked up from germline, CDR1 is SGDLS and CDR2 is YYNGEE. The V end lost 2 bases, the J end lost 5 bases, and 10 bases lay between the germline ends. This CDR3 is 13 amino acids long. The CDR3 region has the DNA TGTGCCAGCAGCGTCGGGAGGGGAACTGAAGCTTTCTTT. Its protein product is CASSVGRGTEAFF.

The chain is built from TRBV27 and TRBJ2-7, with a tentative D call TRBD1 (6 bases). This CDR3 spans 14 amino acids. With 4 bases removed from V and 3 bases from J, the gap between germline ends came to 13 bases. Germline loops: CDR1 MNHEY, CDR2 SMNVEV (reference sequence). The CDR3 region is CASSSLDRIYEQYF. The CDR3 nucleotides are TGTGCCAGCAGTTCCCTTGACAGGATCTACGAGCAGTACTTC.

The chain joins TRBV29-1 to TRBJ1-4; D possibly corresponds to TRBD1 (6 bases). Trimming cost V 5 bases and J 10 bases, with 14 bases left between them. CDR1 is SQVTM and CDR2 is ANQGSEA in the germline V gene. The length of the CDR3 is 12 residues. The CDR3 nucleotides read TGCAGCGTTCCAGGGGTTAGAGGAAAACTGTTTTTT. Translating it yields CSVPGVRGKLFF.

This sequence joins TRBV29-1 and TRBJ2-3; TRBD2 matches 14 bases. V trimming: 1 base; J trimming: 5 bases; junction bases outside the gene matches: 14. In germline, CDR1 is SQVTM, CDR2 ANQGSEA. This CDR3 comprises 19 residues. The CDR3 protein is CSVEAPRLAGGPQLDTQYF. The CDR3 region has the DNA TGCAGCGTTGAAGCCCCACGACTAGCGGGAGGGCCTCAACTAGATACGCAGTATTTT.

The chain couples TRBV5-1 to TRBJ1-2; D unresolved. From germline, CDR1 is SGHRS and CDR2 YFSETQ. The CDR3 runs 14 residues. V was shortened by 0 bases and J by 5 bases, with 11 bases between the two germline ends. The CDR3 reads CASSLESPGYGYTF. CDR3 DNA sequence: TGCGCCAGCAGCTTGGAGAGCCCGGGATATGGCTACACCTTC.